The 9 T cell receptor beta chains below come from one sample, sequenced in a study of T cell repertoires in cytomegalovirus infection. TCRdb reprocessed the reads with MiXCR, giving one entry per CDR3 protein. The table has about 830,000 distinct CDR3 sequences, approximately 32% seen once. These receptors have no identified antigens. Source: cultured CD8+ T cells from PBMCs, taken from culture after CMV antigen stimulation. The receptors stem from a human donor in good health (CMV status not recorded). Some clones in this sample may be carry-over from other donors' samples.

This clonotype was detected many times. The chain combines TRBV6-5 with TRBJ2-5; no clear D. In germline, CDR1 is MNHEY, CDR2 SVGAGI. Trimming removed 0 bases from V and 5 bases from J, with 13 bases in between. This CDR3 spans 15 amino acids. The CDR3 loop reads CASSYSSGSSETQYF. In nucleotides, the CDR3 is TGTGCCAGCAGTTACTCCTCCGGCTCAAGTGAGACCCAGTACTTC.

This clonotype appeared a few times. The chain carries TRBV5-6 and TRBJ2-3; perhaps TRBD1 as D (6 bases). The CDR3 length is 16 residues. The V end was cut by 4 bases, the J end by 2 bases, with 17 bases between. The germline V gene has CDR1 SGHDT and CDR2 YYEEEE. The CDR3 nucleotides are TGTGCCAGCAGCCCGGGACACTTCTTTCCCACAGATACGCAGTATTTT. This gives the protein CASSPGHFFPTDTQYF.

This clonotype was seen only a few times. The CDR3 DNA reads as TGTGCCAGCAGCGGCGAGGGAGAAGGGTCCTACAATGAGCAGTTCTTC. Protein product: CASSGEGEGSYNEQFF. J is TRBJ2-1 and V is TRBV11-1; D is possibly TRBD2 (5 bases). The CDR3 covers 16 residues. Trimming removed 5 bases from V and 1 base from J, with 15 bases in between. From germline, CDR1 is SGHAT and CDR2 FQDESV (reference sequence).

Here the CDR3 reads CASSGDRGPGTGGYEQYF. Written as DNA, the CDR3 is TGTGCCAGCAGCGGCGATAGAGGCCCCGGGACAGGGGGCTACGAGCAGTACTTC. V usage is TRBV27 and J usage is TRBJ2-7, with TRBD1 matching over 11 bases. The germline CDR1 and CDR2 sequences are MNHEY and SMNVEV (reference sequence). The CDR3 is made up of 18 amino acids. The junction had 16 bases not matched to a gene; V was cut back by 6 bases and J by 3 bases.

This chain joins TRBV7-8 and TRBJ2-1; possibly TRBD2 for D (6 bases). This CDR3 region has 12 residues. Trimming took 5 bases from V and 13 from J, leaving 15 bases between them. Germline assignment: CDR1 SGHVS and CDR2 FQNEAQ. The CDR3 DNA is TGTGCCAGCAGCGCACTCAGGGAGGATCAGTTCTTC. Its protein product is CASSALREDQFF.

This clonotype was observed a handful of times. DNA of the CDR3: TGTGCCAGCAGTTACTCGGACAGTTTAAATCAGCCCCAGCATTTT. Its translation is CASSYSDSLNQPQHF. The chain carries TRBV6-6 and TRBJ1-5, with a possible D match to TRBD1 (6 bases). The ends were cut back, 0 bases at V and 4 bases at J, with 10 bases in the middle. CDR3 size: 15 residues. The germline gives CDR1 MNHNY, CDR2 SVGAGI (reference sequence).

Note on this clonotype: It may be a read error: a sequence one base away is much more abundant. The chain combines TRBV12-3 or TRBV12-4 with TRBJ2-3; D possibly corresponds to TRBD2 (5 bases). There are 14 residues in the CDR3. CDR3 sequence reads: CANSLSGLADTQYF. In nucleotides, the CDR3 is TGTGCCAACAGTTTATCGGGGTTGGCAGATACGCAGTATTTT.

This clonotype was counted a few times. The chain combines TRBV7-8 with TRBJ2-3, with 8 bases identical to TRBD2. With V trimmed by 2 bases and J by 2 bases, 6 bases remained unmatched. This CDR3 is 16 amino acids long. From germline, CDR1 is SGHVS and CDR2 FQNEAQ. CDR3 sequence: CASSLLSGVLTDTQYF. CDR3 DNA: TGTGCCAGCAGCTTACTTAGCGGGGTCCTCACAGATACGCAGTATTTT.

Only a few counts were recorded for this clonotype. This chain links TRBV7-6 with TRBJ1-3; the match to TRBD1 covers 7 bases. Trimming took 2 bases from V and 4 from J; bases not matched to a gene: 8. Germline CDR1 SGHVS, CDR2 FNYEAQ. The CDR3 spans 16 residues. The CDR3: CASSLLDRVEGNTIYF. CDR3 nucleotide sequence: TGTGCCAGCAGCTTACTCGACAGGGTGGAGGGAAACACCATATATTTT.